Listed below are T cell receptor beta chains from one sample, sequenced in a study of blood T cell repertoires in COVID-19. Using immunoSEQ multiplex PCR, the repertoire was profiled, and TCRdb retains in-frame clones only, with some absent. Among 330,000 or so clones, 80% to 90% were seen once, and the ten largest hold around 8.9%. Material for sequencing was peripheral blood. These receptors all stem from a man in his thirties or forties with COVID-19, enrolled during active disease. CDR3s include the opening cysteine and the closing phenylalanine or tryptophan. A D gene is named only where the DNA matches it firmly. Not every row has a clone size; where given, it reads once, few, many or a size class.

TRBV19	TRBD1	NA	TRBJ2-1	TGTGCCAGTAGTATAGGTCCAGGGGGCTCCTACAATGAGCAGTTCTTC	CASSIGPGGSYNEQFF
TRBV6-5	TRBD1	NA	TRBJ1-1	TGTGCCAGCAGAGGACAGGGAGGAACTGAAGCTTTCTTT	CASRGQGGTEAFF
TRBV5-5	TRBD1	NA	TRBJ1-2	TGTGCCAGCAGTTGGGGACAGGTCGGCTATGGCTACACCTTC	CASSWGQVGYGYTF
TRBV3-1/TRBV3-2	NA	NA	TRBJ2-1	TGTGCCAGCAGCCAAGTCCGGGAGCGGGTTGAGCAGTTCTTC	CASSQVRERVEQFF
TRBV4-3	NA	NA	TRBJ2-1	TGCGCCAGCAGCCAAGTTGCGGGATCAAGGGGTAAGCAGTTCTTC	CASSQVAGSRGKQFF
TRBV7-9	NA	NA	TRBJ2-1	TGTGCCAGCAGCTTAGCGCTCAGGAATGAGCAGTTCTTC	CASSLALRNEQFF
TRBV19	TRBD1	once	TRBJ2-3	TGTGCCAGTAGTTCGCGACAGGGGGCCTTTGCTAGCACAGATACGCAGTATTTT	CASSSRQGAFASTDTQYF
TRBV6-2/TRBV6-3	TRBD1	NA	TRBJ2-5	TGTGCCAGCAGTTACAGAGGACAGGTCCAAGAGACCCAGTACTTC	CASSYRGQVQETQYF
TRBV19	TRBD1	NA	TRBJ1-2	TGTGCCAGCCACCCGTGGGACAGAGATAACTATGGCTACACCTTC	CASHPWDRDNYGYTF
TRBV20-1	NA	NA	TRBJ2-3	TGCAGTGCTAGTTACCTCAGTGGGGCGTATGGAAACACAGATACGCAGTATTTT	CSASYLSGAYGNTDTQYF
TRBV7-9	TRBD2	NA	TRBJ2-1	TGTGCCAGCAGCTTAGTTTCGGGGGGAGCCTACAATGAGCAGTTCTTC	CASSLVSGGAYNEQFF
TRBV10-3	TRBD1	NA	TRBJ2-7	TGTGCCATCAGGGGACAGGATCGCTCCTACGAGCAGTACTTC	CAIRGQDRSYEQYF
TRBV4-1	TRBD1	once	TRBJ2-5	TGCGCCAGCAGCCGGAGTTATGGGGGACAGGAGACCCAGTACTTC	CASSRSYGGQETQYF
TRBV30	TRBD2	NA	TRBJ2-1	TGTGCCTGGAGTCCCACTAGCGGGAGCTCCTACAATGAGCAGTTCTTC	CAWSPTSGSSYNEQFF
TRBV7-9	TRBD1	few	TRBJ1-6	TGTGCCAGCAGCGCACGACAGGGAGGCTCACCCCTCCACTTT	CASSARQGGSPLHF
TRBV5-1	NA	NA	TRBJ2-7	TGCGCCAGCAGCCTAGCGGACAGCGGCTTCTACGAGCAGTACTTC	CASSLADSGFYEQYF
TRBV7-9	TRBD1	NA	TRBJ1-3	TGTGCCAGCAGCCTAATCAGGGGGCTAATATCTGGAAACACCATATATTTT	CASSLIRGLISGNTIYF
TRBV7-2	TRBD1	NA	TRBJ1-3	TGTGCCAGCAGCACACCGGGACAGGGAAGGGGAAACACCATATATTTT	CASSTPGQGRGNTIYF
TRBV27	NA	NA	TRBJ2-1	TGTGCCAGCAGTTCCCCCTTTAGGGGTAATGAGCAGTTCTTC	CASSSPFRGNEQFF
TRBV28	TRBD2	NA	TRBJ2-3	TGTGCCAGCAGTTCCCCGACCGTAGGACTAGCGGGAAAGATGGCAGATACGCAGTATTTT	CASSSPTVGLAGKMADTQYF
TRBV9	NA	NA	TRBJ2-1	TGTGCCAGCAGCCGAACTAGTTTCAATGAGCAGTTCTTC	CASSRTSFNEQFF
TRBV11-2	TRBD2	NA	TRBJ2-7	TGTGCCAGCAGCTTACACCCCCTCGGGACTAGTCTGGAAGAGCAGTACTTC	CASSLHPLGTSLEEQYF
TRBV5-1	NA	NA	TRBJ2-5	TGCGCCAGCAGCTTGGGAACAGGCCCAGGGTGGTATGAGACCCAGTACTTC	CASSLGTGPGWYETQYF
TRBV7-2	TRBD1	few	TRBJ1-2	TGTGCCAGCAGCCCGCTCGGACAGGGGGGGGTCTATGGCTACACCTTC	CASSPLGQGGVYGYTF
TRBV29-1	TRBD1	NA	TRBJ1-1	TGCAGCGTTGCGACAGGGGCGATTAACACTGAAGCTTTCTTT	CSVATGAINTEAFF
TRBV5-1	NA	NA	TRBJ2-5	TGCGCCAGCAGCTTGGTACTAGTCCCAGAGACCCAGTACTTC	CASSLVLVPETQYF
TRBV5-8	TRBD2	NA	TRBJ2-7	TGTGCCAGCAGGAAACTAGCGGGGGCCGGGCAGTACTTC	CASRKLAGAGQYF
TRBV10-3	NA	NA	TRBJ2-7	TGTGCCATCAGTGAGCTATGGGAGCAGTACTTC	CAISELWEQYF
TRBV4-1	NA	NA	TRBJ2-5	TGCGCCAGCAGCCAGGTAACGGAGTACCAAGAGACCCAGTACTTC	CASSQVTEYQETQYF
TRBV18	NA	NA	TRBJ1-6	TGTGCCAGCTCACCTCCGAAAAGACAGCGACATTCACCCCTCCACTTT	CASSPPKRQRHSPLHF
TRBV29-1	TRBD2	once	TRBJ2-7	TGCAGCGTTGGGGAGGGATTCACCTACGAGCAGTACTTC	CSVGEGFTYEQYF
TRBV3-1/TRBV3-2	NA	few	TRBJ1-1	TGTGCCAGCAGCCCCTACTTACGGACAGTCAAGACTGAAGCTTTCTTT	CASSPYLRTVKTEAFF
TRBV7-8	NA	few	TRBJ1-5	TGTGCCAGCAGCTTAGGAGGCGACAGCGTCCAGCATTTT	CASSLGGDSVQHF
TRBV12-3/TRBV12-4	TRBD1	NA	TRBJ2-1	TGTGCCAGCAGTTCGGGACAGCTAGGGCAGTTCTTC	CASSSGQLGQFF
TRBV9	NA	NA	TRBJ2-5	TGTGCCAGCAGCGCGGGCTCCGGGATCCAAGAGACCCAGTACTTC	CASSAGSGIQETQYF
TRBV28	NA	NA	TRBJ1-2	TGTGCCAGCAGTTCACCCGACAGTCCCTATGGCTACACCTTC	CASSSPDSPYGYTF
TRBV11-2	TRBD1	NA	TRBJ1-1	TGTGCCAGCAGCTTTTGGCAGGGGGCGGATGTGAACACTGAAGCTTTCTTT	CASSFWQGADVNTEAFF
TRBV15	NA	NA	TRBJ2-6	TGTGCCACCAGCAGAGATCTCGCAGGCCAGGCTGGGGCCAACGTCCTGACTTTC	CATSRDLAGQAGANVLTF
TRBV6-5	TRBD1	once	TRBJ1-5	TGTGCCAGCAGATGGGGACAGGCGATGAATCAGCCCCAGCATTTT	CASRWGQAMNQPQHF
TRBV29-1	NA	NA	TRBJ1-1	TGCAGCGTTGTGCGGGCTAACACTGAAGCTTTCTTT	CSVVRANTEAFF
TRBV6-2/TRBV6-3	TRBD1	few	TRBJ1-6	TGTGCCAGCAGTTACCATCCCGGGACAGGGGACACAACCCCGTGGAATTCACCCCTCCACTTT	CASSYHPGTGDTTPWNSPLHF
TRBV29-1	TRBD1	NA	TRBJ1-2	TGCAGCGTTGAAGGACAGGGGGCGAACTATGGCTACACCTTC	CSVEGQGANYGYTF
TRBV10-1	TRBD1	NA	TRBJ2-4	TGCGCCAGCAGTACCCGGACAGGACGGCCCAAAAACATTCAGTACTTC	CASSTRTGRPKNIQYF
TRBV5-1	NA	NA	TRBJ1-5	TGCGCCAGCAGCTTGGCCGGGGTTCAGCCCCAGCATTTT	CASSLAGVQPQHF
TRBV5-1	TRBD2	NA	TRBJ2-3	TGCGCCAGCAGCTTGGGACTAGCGGGGGCAGCGGATACGCAGTATTTT	CASSLGLAGAADTQYF
TRBV19	NA	NA	TRBJ1-6	TGTGCCAGTACCGACAAAGTCGGCCTAAATTCACCCCTCCACTTT	CASTDKVGLNSPLHF
TRBV6-4	TRBD2	NA	TRBJ2-1	TGTGCCAGCAGTGTTACTAGCGGGAGCTCCTACAATGAGCAGTTCTTC	CASSVTSGSSYNEQFF
TRBV2	TRBD1	NA	TRBJ2-7	TGTGCCAGCACTAAACAGGGGGCGTACGAGCAGTACTTC	CASTKQGAYEQYF
TRBV30	NA	NA	TRBJ2-5	TGTGCCAGCGGCTGGACTGGAGTGGAGACCCAGTACTTC	CASGWTGVETQYF
TRBV6-1	TRBD1	few	TRBJ1-6	TGTGCCAGCAGTGAACGGACAGGGGGCAATTCACCCCTCCACTTT	CASSERTGGNSPLHF